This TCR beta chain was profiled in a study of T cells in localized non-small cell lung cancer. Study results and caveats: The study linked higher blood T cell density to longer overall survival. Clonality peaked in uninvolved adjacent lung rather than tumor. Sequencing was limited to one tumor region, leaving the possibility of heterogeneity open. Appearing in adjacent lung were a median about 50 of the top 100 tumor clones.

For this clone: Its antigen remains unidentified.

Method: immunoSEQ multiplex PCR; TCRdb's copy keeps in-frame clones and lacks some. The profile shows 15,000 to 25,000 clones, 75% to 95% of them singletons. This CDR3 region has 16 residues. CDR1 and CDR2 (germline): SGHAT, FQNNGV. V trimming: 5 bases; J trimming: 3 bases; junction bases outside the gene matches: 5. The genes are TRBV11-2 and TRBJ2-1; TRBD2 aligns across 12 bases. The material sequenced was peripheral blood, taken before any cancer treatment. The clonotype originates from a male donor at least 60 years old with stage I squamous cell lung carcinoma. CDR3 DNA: TGTGCCAGCAGCCCCCCGGGACTAGCGGGCTACAATGAGCAGTTCTTC. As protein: CASSPPGLAGYNEQFF. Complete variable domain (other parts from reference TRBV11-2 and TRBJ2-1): EAGVAQSPRYKIIEKRQSVAFWCNPISGHATLYWYQQILGQGPKLLIQFQNNGVVDDSQLPKDRFSAERLKGVDSTLKIQPAKLEDSAVYLCASSPPGLAGYNEQFFGPGTRLTVL.